This record looks at one T cell receptor (beta chain) sequence and its context. TRB rearrangements were amplified by multiplex PCR with BIOMED2 TRB-A/B primers. TCRdb independently ran MiXCR on the multiplex PCR reads; one entry per CDR3 protein. Among fewer than 15,000 distinct CDR3 sequences listed, more than 25% were seen once. These data belong to a study of T and B cells in COVID-19 patients. V lost 6 bases to trimming and J lost 5 bases; unmatched junction nucleotides: 9. The CDR3 is 14 residues long. Germline CDR1 and CDR2: MNHEY and SVGEGT. Each TRB amplification used 250-500 ng of genomic DNA from blood.

What was sequenced was blood. V and J are TRBV6-2 or TRBV6-3 and TRBJ1-2, with TRBD1 identical over 7 bases. This sequence originates from a human donor who had recovered from COVID-19. The DNA of the CDR3 is TGTGCCAGCAGCTCACAAGGGACAGCTTATGGCTACACCTTC. It yields the protein CASSSQGTAYGYTF.